This T cell receptor beta chain was documented in a study of cytomegalovirus exposure and HLA in healthy donors. PCR amplification relied on 60 Vbeta primers (plus 13 Jbeta primers). Sequencing was performed with immunoSEQ multiplex PCR; in TCRdb, only in-frame clones are kept and a portion is missing. The data contain 90,000 to 120,000 clones, around three quarters of them singletons. CDR1 SGHDT and CDR2 YYEEEE come from the germline V gene. The length of the CDR3 is 16 residues. The V gene end was trimmed by 4 bases and the J gene end by 4 bases; junction bases not matched to a gene: 10. The rearrangement links TRBV5-6 to TRBJ1-2, with 10 bases identical to TRBD1. This sequence originates from a female donor in good health and CMV-seropositive. The sequenced sample was PBMCs. The DNA of the CDR3 is TGTGCCAGCAGCGAGGGGACAGGGGCTTATAGCTATGGCTACACCTTC. The encoded protein is CASSEGTGAYSYGYTF.